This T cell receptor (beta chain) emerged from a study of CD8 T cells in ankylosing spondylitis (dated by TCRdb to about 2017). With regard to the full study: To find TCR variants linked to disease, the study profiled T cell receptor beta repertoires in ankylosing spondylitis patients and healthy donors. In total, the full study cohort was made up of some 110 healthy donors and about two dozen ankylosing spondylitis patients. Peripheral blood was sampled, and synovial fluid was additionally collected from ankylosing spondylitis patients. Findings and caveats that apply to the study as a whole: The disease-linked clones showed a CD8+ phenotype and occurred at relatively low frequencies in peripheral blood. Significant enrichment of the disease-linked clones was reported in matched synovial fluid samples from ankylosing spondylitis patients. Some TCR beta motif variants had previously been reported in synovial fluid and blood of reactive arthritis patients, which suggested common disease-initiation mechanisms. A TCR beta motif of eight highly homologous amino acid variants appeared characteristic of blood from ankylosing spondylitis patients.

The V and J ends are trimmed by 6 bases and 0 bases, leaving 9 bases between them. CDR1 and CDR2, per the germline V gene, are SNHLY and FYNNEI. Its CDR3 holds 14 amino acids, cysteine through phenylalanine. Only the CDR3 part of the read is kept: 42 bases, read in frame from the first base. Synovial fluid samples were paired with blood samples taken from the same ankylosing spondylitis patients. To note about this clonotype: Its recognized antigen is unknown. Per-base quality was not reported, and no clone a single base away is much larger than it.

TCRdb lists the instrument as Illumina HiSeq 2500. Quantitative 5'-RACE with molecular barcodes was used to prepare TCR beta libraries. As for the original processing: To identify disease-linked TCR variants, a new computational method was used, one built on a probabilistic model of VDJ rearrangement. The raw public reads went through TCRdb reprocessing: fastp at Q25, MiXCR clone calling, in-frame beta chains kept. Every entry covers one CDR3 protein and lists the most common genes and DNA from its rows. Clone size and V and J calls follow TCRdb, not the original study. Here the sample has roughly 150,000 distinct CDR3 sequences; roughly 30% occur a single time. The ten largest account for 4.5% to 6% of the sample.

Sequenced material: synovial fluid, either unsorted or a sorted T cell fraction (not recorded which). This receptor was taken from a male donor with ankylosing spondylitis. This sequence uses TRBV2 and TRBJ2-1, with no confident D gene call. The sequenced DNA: TGTGCCAGCAGCAGATTGAGCTCCTACAATGAGCAGTTCTTC. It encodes CASSRLSSYNEQFF.